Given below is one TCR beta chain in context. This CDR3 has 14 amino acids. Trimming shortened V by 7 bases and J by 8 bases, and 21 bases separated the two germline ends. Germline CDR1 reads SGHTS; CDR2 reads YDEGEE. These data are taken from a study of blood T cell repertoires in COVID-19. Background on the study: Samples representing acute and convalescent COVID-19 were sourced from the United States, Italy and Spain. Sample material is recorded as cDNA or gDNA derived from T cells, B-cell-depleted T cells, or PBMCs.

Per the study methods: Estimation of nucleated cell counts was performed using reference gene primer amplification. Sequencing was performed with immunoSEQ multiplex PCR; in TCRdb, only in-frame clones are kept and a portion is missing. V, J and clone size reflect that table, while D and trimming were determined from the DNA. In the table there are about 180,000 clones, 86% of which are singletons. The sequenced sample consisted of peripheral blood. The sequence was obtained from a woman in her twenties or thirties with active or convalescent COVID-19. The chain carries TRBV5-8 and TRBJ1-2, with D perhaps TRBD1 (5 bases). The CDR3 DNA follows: TGTGCCAGCGGGGGGACTCTCTTCCCTGGAGGCTACACCTTC. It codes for CASGGTLFPGGYTF.